The 19 T cell receptor beta chains below all came from one sample that was sequenced in a study of blood T cell repertoires in COVID-19. TCRdb keeps only in-frame clones here, not all; method: immunoSEQ multiplex PCR. The sample contains some 150,000 clones, about 85% of which appear only once. Sequencing used peripheral blood. The source is a woman between 65 and 79 years old with COVID-19, enrolled during active disease.

The genes are TRBV3-1 (or the pseudogene TRBV3-2) and TRBJ1-1, with 7 bases lining up with TRBD1. CDR1 is LGHDT and CDR2 is YNNKEL in the germline V gene (reference sequence). The CDR3 runs 12 residues. The V and J ends lost 4 bases and 10 bases, in that order; junction bases with no gene match: 6. The CDR3 loop is CASSPQGGAAFF. Here the CDR3 DNA reads TGTGCCAGCAGCCCCCAGGGGGGTGCAGCTTTCTTT.

V usage is TRBV3-1 (or the pseudogene TRBV3-2) and J usage is TRBJ2-3, with a weak D call TRBD1 (5 bases). This CDR3 has 13 residues. In germline, CDR1 is LGHDT, CDR2 YNNKEL (reference sequence). Deletions cut 3 bases from V and 4 bases from J, with 8 bases between. CDR3 protein: CASSQQGADTQYF. CDR3 bases: TGTGCCAGCAGCCAGCAGGGTGCAGATACGCAGTATTTT.

For the CDR3, the DNA is TGTGCCAGCAGTCACCAAGCGGCGGGAGTGGGGTCGAACACCGGGGAGCTGTTTTTT. This codes for CASSHQAAGVGSNTGELFF. V is TRBV2 and J is TRBJ2-2, with TRBD2 matching over 7 bases. Germline-derived CDR1 and CDR2 are SNHLY and FYNNEI. V lost 5 bases and J lost 0; bases outside the gene matches: 15. The CDR3 has 19 amino acids.

This clone occurred many times. The chain combines TRBV28 with TRBJ1-5, with a weak D call TRBD1 (5 bases). The CDR3 is 18 residues long. Germline CDR1 is MDHEN and CDR2 is SYDVKM. V gave up 3 bases and J gave up 6 bases, with 24 bases separating them. CDR3 nucleotide sequence: TGTGCCAGCAGTTTTCGTCTCGGGGGAAGGGGAAGGGGTCAGCCCCAGCATTTT. It translates to CASSFRLGGRGRGQPQHF.

About this clone: Sequence at one end of the junction differs from germline and may be a read error. The sample carries other DNA sequences with the same CDR3. This sequence joins TRBV19 and TRBJ1-3; tentative D call: TRBD1 (5 bases). The length of the CDR3 is 16 residues. Germline lookup yields CDR1 LNHDA and CDR2 SQIVND (reference sequence). CDR3 in DNA: TGCGCCAGTACCCAGGCGGGACTGCTCTCTGGAAACACCATATATTTT. As protein: CASTQAGLLSGNTIYF.

As to this clone: Given a much more abundant clone one base away, this may be a read error. Other nucleotide sequences in the sample specify the same CDR3. The V gene is TRBV2, the J gene TRBJ1-5; D uncertain. The CDR3 extends over 15 amino acids. The germline V gene has CDR1 SNHLY and CDR2 FYNNEI. V lost 11 bases to trimming and J lost 6 bases, with 23 bases between them. Here the CDR3 reads CARCYAARPGQPQHF. CDR3 sequence (DNA): TGTGCCCGCTGTTACGCGGCACGACCCGGTCAGCCCCAGCATTTT.

The chain recombines TRBV10-3 with TRBJ1-1; the D gene is possibly TRBD1 (5 bases). Trimming cost V 5 bases and J 6 bases, with 16 bases left between them. The CDR3 runs to 14 residues. The germline V gene has CDR1 ENHRY and CDR2 SYGVKD. CDR3 DNA: TGTGCCATCAGTTATGCCAGGGAATCGTCTGAAGCTTTCTTT. Translated: CAISYARESSEAFF.

The V call is TRBV29-1, the J call TRBJ2-7; no clear D gene. Germline CDR1 is SQVTM and CDR2 is ANQGSEA. This CDR3 spans 15 amino acids. V shed 5 bases and J shed 0 bases, with 17 bases lying between them. CDR3 amino acids: CSVRGSPPSSYEQYF. As DNA, the CDR3 is TGCAGCGTTCGAGGTTCACCGCCGAGCTCCTACGAGCAGTACTTC.

This chain links TRBV7-9 with TRBJ2-1; TRBD2 aligns across 13 bases. This CDR3 has 16 amino acids. Germline V gene lookup returns CDR1 SEHNR and CDR2 FQNEAQ (reference sequence). The J segment lost 7 bases and the V segment lost 5 bases, leaving 8 bases of the junction unmatched. The DNA of the CDR3 is TGTGCCAGCAGCCCGCCGGGGACTAGCGGGGTTAATGAGCAGTTCTTC. Translating it yields CASSPPGTSGVNEQFF.

The chain carries TRBV24-1 and TRBJ2-7; 13 bases match TRBD2. V was clipped by 2 bases and J by 5 bases; unmatched bases: 5. CDR1 is KGHDR, CDR2 SFDVKD, per germline. The CDR3 covers 16 residues. The CDR3 loop reads CATSDSGLAGVHEQYF. The CDR3 coding sequence is TGTGCCACCAGTGATTCAGGACTAGCGGGAGTTCACGAGCAGTACTTC.

This sequence joins TRBV28 and TRBJ2-4; D call uncertain. The CDR3 is 19 residues long. Per the germline V gene, CDR1 is MDHEN and CDR2 is SYDVKM. V shed 5 bases and J shed 1 base, with 24 bases lying between them. Here the CDR3 reads CASSHKALRRPTAKNIQYF. DNA of the CDR3: TGTGCCAGCAGTCACAAAGCGTTGCGGCGTCCTACCGCCAAAAACATTCAGTACTTC.

This rearrangement joins TRBV7-2 to TRBJ1-5; D call uncertain. Trimming pared 3 bases from V and 3 bases from J, leaving 9 bases between. In germline, CDR1 is SGHTA, CDR2 FQGNSA. The CDR3 is 14 amino acids. The CDR3 coding sequence is TGTGCCAGCAGCTTCTTGTCTGTCAATCAGCCCCAGCATTTT. It encodes CASSFLSVNQPQHF.

This chain joins TRBV2 and TRBJ2-3, with D tentatively TRBD2 (7 bases). The germline CDR1 and CDR2 sequences are SNHLY and FYNNEI. The CDR3 runs 13 residues. V lost 7 bases, J lost 5 bases, and 13 bases lay in between. The CDR3 DNA reads TGTGCCAGCATGCGGGGGCTCAGAGATACGCAGTATTTT. It codes for CASMRGLRDTQYF. Supplemented by reference TRBV2 and TRBJ2-3, the full variable domain reads EPEVTQTPSHQVTQMGQEVILRCVPISNHLYFYWYRQILGQKVEFLVSFYNNEISEKSEIFDDQFSVERPDGSNFTLKIRSTKLEDSAMYFCASMRGLRDTQYFGPGTRLTVL.

This chain's CDR3 is CASSQGRVGTEAFF. The CDR3 DNA follows: TGTGCCAGCAGCCAAGGCAGGGTGGGCACTGAAGCTTTCTTT. The chain couples TRBV3-1 (or the pseudogene TRBV3-2) to TRBJ1-1, with D possibly matching TRBD1 (5 bases). V lost 1 base, J lost 4 bases, and 10 bases lay in between. CDR1 is LGHDT, CDR2 YNNKEL, per germline (reference sequence). The CDR3 extends over 14 amino acids.

The rearrangement joins TRBV5-6 to TRBJ1-1; D is unresolved. Trimming removed 0 bases at V and 6 bases at J, with 9 bases between. The CDR3 has 13 residues. Germline V gene data show CDR1 as SGHDT and CDR2 as YYEEEE. In DNA, the CDR3 is TGTGCCAGCAGCTTGGGTCGGTACCCTGAAGCTTTCTTT. Protein: CASSLGRYPEAFF.

The chain combines TRBV6-6 with TRBJ2-3; 12 nucleotides match TRBD1. Germline V gene data show CDR1 as MNHNY and CDR2 as SVGAGI (reference sequence). The V and J ends lost 2 bases and 7 bases, in that order; junction bases with no gene match: 7. The CDR3 spans 16 residues. CDR3: CASSYTGTGGLNTQYF. For the CDR3, the DNA is TGTGCCAGCAGTTACACCGGGACAGGGGGCCTGAATACGCAGTATTTT.

J is TRBJ2-2 and V is TRBV24-1; 9 bases agree with TRBD1. CDR1 and CDR2 from the germline V gene are KGHDR and SFDVKD. The CDR3 has 16 residues. Trimming took 3 bases from V and 7 from J; bases not matched to a gene: 8. The CDR3 sequence: CATSDATGGPGGELFF. Here the CDR3 DNA reads TGTGCCACCAGTGATGCTACAGGGGGCCCGGGCGGGGAGCTGTTTTTT.

The chain joins TRBV10-2 to TRBJ1-2; D gene uncertain. Deletions cut 11 bases from V and 5 bases from J, with 18 bases between. The CDR3 consists of 13 residues. Germline loops: CDR1 WSHSY, CDR2 SAAADI. The CDR3 loop is CAASRTDFYGYTF. As DNA, the CDR3 is TGCGCCGCGAGTAGGACTGATTTTTATGGCTACACCTTC.

This sequence joins TRBV5-1 and TRBJ2-2; TRBD1 matches 8 bases. Germline-derived CDR1 and CDR2 are SGHRS and YFSETQ. V trimming: 9 bases; J trimming: 5 bases; junction bases outside the gene matches: 15. This CDR3 region has 16 residues. In nucleotides, the CDR3 is TGCGCCACCCAGACCAGTACTGACAGGGGAACCGGGGAGCTGTTTTTT. Amino acids: CATQTSTDRGTGELFF. Complete variable domain (other parts from reference TRBV5-1 and TRBJ2-2): KAGVTQTPRYLIKTRGQQVTLSCSPISGHRSVSWYQQTPGQGLQFLFEYFSETQRNKGNFPGRFSGRQFSNSRSEMNVSTLELGDSALYLCATQTSTDRGTGELFFGEGSRLTVL.